The next 23 T cell receptor beta chains were all read from a single sample in a study of T cells in Graves' hyperthyroidism and ophthalmopathy. Regions amplified from RNA transcripts were the TCR beta CDR3 regions. Primed by the HTBI set, a first-round RT-PCR was run on the TCR CDR3. TCRdb reprocessed the multiplex PCR reads via MiXCR and lists one record per CDR3 protein. This sample yields a few hundred thousand distinct CDR3 sequences, of which about a sixth are seen a single time; 28% belongs to the top ten. The source material was blood. These receptors originate from a woman aged 18-35 years with Graves' hyperthyroidism that later progressed to Graves' ophthalmopathy.

This clonotype showed up many times. The CDR3 DNA reads as TGTGCCAGCAGTTTGGTCCCGGGACTAGTCCCTTACAATGAGCAGTTCTTC. This encodes CASSLVPGLVPYNEQFF. This chain uses TRBV28 with TRBJ2-1, with TRBD2 identical over 8 bases. Germline CDR1 reads MDHEN; CDR2 reads SYDVKM. The CDR3 is 17 amino acids. Trimming cost V 3 bases and J 4 bases; bases outside gene matches: 11.

Ten or more counts support this clonotype. The chain links TRBV20-1 to TRBJ1-5; D remains ambiguous. The germline V and J ends were trimmed by 5 bases and 9 bases, with 14 bases remaining between them. The CDR3 length is 12 residues. Germline values: CDR1 DFQATT, CDR2 SNEGSKA (reference sequence). CDR3 DNA sequence: TGCAGTGCTGGAGGCGTGTTGGGGCCCCAGCATTTT. This encodes CSAGGVLGPQHF.

The CDR3 here is CASSEDRGSTNEKLFF. The CDR3 bases are TGTGCCAGCAGTGAGGACAGGGGGTCAACTAATGAAAAACTGTTTTTT. The chain couples TRBV28 to TRBJ1-4; 10 bases fit TRBD1. Germline V gene data show CDR1 as MDHEN and CDR2 as SYDVKM. Trimming took 5 bases from V and 0 from J; bases not matched to a gene: 3. The CDR3 contains 16 residues.

The chain links TRBV12-3 or TRBV12-4 to TRBJ1-5; weak D call: TRBD1 (5 bases). Trimming cost V 5 bases and J 7 bases, with 15 bases left between them. The CDR3 runs 14 residues. The CDR3: CASSPLGAGQPQHF. CDR3 coding DNA: TGTGCCAGCAGTCCACTCGGGGCTGGGCAGCCCCAGCATTTT.

In its sample, this clonotype was seen many times. The chain couples TRBV7-9 to TRBJ2-1; TRBD2 agrees at 7 bases. Germline-derived CDR1 and CDR2 are SEHNR and FQNEAQ (reference sequence). This CDR3 has 14 amino acids. The V gene end was trimmed by 5 bases and the J gene end by 3 bases; junction bases not matched to a gene: 4. CDR3 sequence reads: CASSGGSGYNEQFF. CDR3 bases: TGTGCCAGCAGCGGCGGGAGTGGCTACAATGAGCAGTTCTTC. Full variable domain (outside the CDR3, taken from reference TRBV7-9 and TRBJ2-1): DTGVSQNPRHKITKRGQNVTFRCDPISEHNRLYWYRQTLGQGPEFLTYFQNEAQLEKSRLLSDRFSAERPKGSFSTLEIQRTEQGDSAMYLCASSGGSGYNEQFFGPGTRLTVL.

This clonotype was found a few times. The chain carries TRBV5-1 and TRBJ2-5; no definite D call. CDR3 length: 15 amino acids. V was clipped by 2 bases and J by 0 bases, with 11 bases between them. Germline lookup yields CDR1 SGHRS and CDR2 YFSETQ. CDR3 loop: CASSFSHGDQETQYF. CDR3 DNA: TGCGCCAGCAGCTTCTCTCACGGAGACCAAGAGACCCAGTACTTC.

This clonotype was seen more than once but under ten times. V and J are TRBV9 and TRBJ2-5; unclear D gene. The CDR3 spans 14 residues. Germline CDR1 SGDLS, CDR2 YYNGEE. Trimming shortened V by 2 bases and J by 5 bases, and 13 bases separated the two germline ends. The CDR3 sequence: CASSVTASTETQYF. The CDR3 DNA sequence: TGTGCCAGCAGCGTTACGGCATCCACCGAGACCCAGTACTTC.

This clonotype appeared many times. This chain connects TRBV13 to TRBJ2-3; the D is unclear. V was shortened by 0 bases and J by 3 bases, with 10 bases between the two germline ends. CDR1 PRHDT and CDR2 FYEKMQ come from the germline V gene (reference sequence). The CDR3 length is 15 residues. This CDR3 reads CASSLGGYVTDTQYF. The CDR3 region has the DNA TGTGCCAGCAGCTTAGGCGGCTACGTAACAGATACGCAGTATTTT. The full variable domain, its missing parts supplied by reference TRBV13 and TRBJ2-3, is AAGVIQSPRHLIKEKRETATLKCYPIPRHDTVYWYQQGPGQDPQFLISFYEKMQSDKGSIPDRFSAQQFSDYHSELNMSSLELGDSALYFCASSLGGYVTDTQYFGPGTRLTVL.

A note on this clonotype: A clone one base away is much larger, so this may be a read error. The gene calls are TRBV7-2 and TRBJ2-5; 8 bases line up with TRBD1. The ends lost 1 base at V and 5 bases at J; junction bases unmatched: 6. Germline V CDR1 and CDR2: SGHTA, FQGNSA. CDR3 length equals 15 residues. In DNA form, the CDR3 reads TGTGCCAGCAGCTTAGGGGACAGGTCGAGGGAGACCCAGTACTTC. Translating it yields CASSLGDRSRETQYF.

This clonotype has ten or more counts. The chain is built from TRBV4-3 and TRBJ1-4; D might be TRBD1 (6 bases). V was shortened by 2 bases and J by 0 bases, with 7 bases between the two germline ends. CDR3 length: 15 amino acids. Germline values: CDR1 LGHNA, CDR2 YSLEER. Here the CDR3 reads CASSQRGTTNEKLFF. The CDR3 bases are TGCGCCAGCAGCCAAAGGGGGACAACTAATGAAAAACTGTTTTTT.

With regard to this clonotype: A read error is possible here, since a much larger clone lies one base away. The chain links TRBV24-1 to TRBJ2-7; no clear D. There are 13 residues in the CDR3. From germline, CDR1 is KGHDR and CDR2 SFDVKD. CDR3 region: CATSDLHQDERYF. The CDR3 coding sequence is TGTGCCACCAGTGATTTGCACCAGGACGAGCGGTACTTC.

The table lists this clonotype with a few counts. This sequence joins TRBV28 and TRBJ2-3; 7 positions agree with TRBD2. The V and J ends lost 3 bases and 8 bases, in that order; junction bases with no gene match: 11. Germline-derived CDR1 and CDR2 are MDHEN and SYDVKM. The CDR3 is made up of 15 amino acids. Written as DNA, the CDR3 is TGTGCCAGCAGTTTGGGATTTGCGGGAGTTGGTACGCAGTATTTT. This gives the protein CASSLGFAGVGTQYF.

This chain links TRBV20-1 with TRBJ1-2; the match to TRBD1 covers 8 bases. Trimming cost V 1 base and J 0 bases; bases outside gene matches: 4. The CDR3 has 15 amino acids. Per germline, CDR1 DFQATT and CDR2 SNEGSKA (reference sequence). The CDR3 protein is CSARARQGTNYGYTF. As DNA, the CDR3 is TGCAGTGCTAGAGCCCGACAGGGGACTAACTATGGCTACACCTTC.

At least ten counts were recorded for this clonotype. The rearrangement uses TRBV2 and TRBJ2-1, with TRBD2 identical over 11 bases. Germline values: CDR1 SNHLY, CDR2 FYNNEI. After removal of 4 bases from V and 6 bases from J, the junction contained 5 bases not matched to a gene. The CDR3 length is 15 residues. This CDR3 is CASSVSTSGSNEQFF. CDR3 coding DNA: TGTGCCAGCAGTGTCAGCACTAGCGGGAGCAATGAGCAGTTCTTC.

This clonotype has at least ten counts. V usage is TRBV29-1 and J usage is TRBJ1-1; TRBD1 matches 10 bases. This CDR3 contains 14 residues. Germline CDR1 and CDR2: SQVTM and ANQGSEA. J lost 6 bases, V lost 6 bases, and 10 bases had no gene match. The CDR3 loop is CSVGTGEGSAEAFF. The CDR3 DNA reads TGCAGCGTAGGGACAGGGGAAGGGTCGGCTGAAGCTTTCTTT.

This clonotype was counted at least ten times. The chain has TRBV20-1 and TRBJ1-4; a weak D match, TRBD1 (6 bases). Germline CDR1 and CDR2: DFQATT and SNEGSKA (reference sequence). The CDR3 extends over 12 amino acids. The V end was cut by 6 bases, the J end by 8 bases, with 13 bases between. CDR3 DNA: TGCAGTGCCGGACCAGGGGAAGAAAAACTGTTTTTT. It codes for CSAGPGEEKLFF.

This clonotype was observed at least ten times. The rearrangement uses TRBV12-3 or TRBV12-4 and TRBJ1-1; the D gene is possibly TRBD1 (5 bases). The CDR3 is 14 residues long. V gave up 6 bases and J gave up 1 base, with 12 bases separating them. In DNA form, the CDR3 reads TGTGCCAGCAGCCCTCCGACAGAGAACACTGAAGCTTTCTTT. Protein product: CASSPPTENTEAFF.

Details on this clonotype: A much larger clonotype is one base distant, so this may be a read error. This sequence joins TRBV7-9 and TRBJ1-2; D call uncertain. The germline V gene has CDR1 SEHNR and CDR2 FQNEAQ (reference sequence). This CDR3 has 14 residues. Deletions cut 0 bases from V and 7 bases from J, with 12 bases between. The CDR3 DNA reads as TGTGCCAGCAGCTTAGCTTCGGGCTACCCTGGCTACACCTTC. Encoded protein: CASSLASGYPGYTF.

There are a few counts of this clonotype. The V call is TRBV27, the J call TRBJ2-3, with D perhaps matching TRBD2 (6 bases). Trimming took 3 bases from V and 4 from J, leaving 14 bases between them. The CDR3 is 15 amino acids. Germline CDR1 and CDR2: MNHEY and SMNVEV (reference sequence). The chain's CDR3 is CASSFARELPDTQYF. The CDR3 bases are TGTGCCAGCAGTTTTGCTCGGGAGCTCCCAGATACGCAGTATTTT.

The rearrangement joins TRBV20-1 to TRBJ1-6, with 7 bases identical to TRBD1. J was trimmed by 12 bases and V by 0 bases; bases with no gene match: 14. The CDR3 extends over 16 amino acids. In germline, CDR1 is DFQATT, CDR2 SNEGSKA (reference sequence). CDR3 in amino acids: CSARDSSGTESLPLHF. CDR3 nucleotides: TGCAGTGCTAGAGACTCCTCCGGGACAGAGAGTTTACCCCTCCACTTT.

This clonotype occurred a few times. The chain joins TRBV20-1 to TRBJ1-4, with 8 bases that match TRBD1. This CDR3 has 12 amino acids. The germline CDR1 and CDR2 sequences are DFQATT and SNEGSKA (reference sequence). The V segment lost 6 bases and the J segment 8 bases; nucleotides outside the gene matches: 5. Written as DNA, the CDR3 is TGCAGTGCGACCACAGGGGGGGAAAAACTGTTTTTT. The encoded protein is CSATTGGEKLFF.

The CDR3 sequence is CASTLGDRESGEQYF. The DNA of the CDR3 is TGTGCCAGCACCCTTGGGGACAGGGAGTCGGGCGAGCAGTACTTC. The rearrangement uses TRBV28 and TRBJ2-7, with TRBD1 matching 9 bases. V shed 7 bases and J 6 bases; nucleotides not matched to a gene: 13. The CDR3 consists of 15 residues. The germline V gene encodes CDR1 MDHEN and CDR2 SYDVKM. The variable domain in full, with the rest retrieved from reference TRBV28 and TRBJ2-7, is DVKVTQSSRYLVKRTGEKVFLECVQDMDHENMFWYRQDPGLGLRLIYFSYDVKMKEKGDIPEGYSVSREKKERFSLILESASTNQTSMYLCASTLGDRESGEQYFGPGTRLTVT.

This clonotype was found many times. V gene TRBV11-1 combines with J gene TRBJ2-3; 14 nucleotides align to TRBD2. The CDR3 covers 21 residues. Germline CDR1 and CDR2: SGHAT and FQDESV (reference sequence). The junction had 17 bases not matched to a gene; V was cut back by 4 bases and J by 2 bases. CDR3 nucleotide sequence: TGTGCCAGCAGCTCCGCCGAGGGACTAGCGGGAGCCAGACCCTCCACAGATACGCAGTATTTT. Translated, it gives CASSSAEGLAGARPSTDTQYF.